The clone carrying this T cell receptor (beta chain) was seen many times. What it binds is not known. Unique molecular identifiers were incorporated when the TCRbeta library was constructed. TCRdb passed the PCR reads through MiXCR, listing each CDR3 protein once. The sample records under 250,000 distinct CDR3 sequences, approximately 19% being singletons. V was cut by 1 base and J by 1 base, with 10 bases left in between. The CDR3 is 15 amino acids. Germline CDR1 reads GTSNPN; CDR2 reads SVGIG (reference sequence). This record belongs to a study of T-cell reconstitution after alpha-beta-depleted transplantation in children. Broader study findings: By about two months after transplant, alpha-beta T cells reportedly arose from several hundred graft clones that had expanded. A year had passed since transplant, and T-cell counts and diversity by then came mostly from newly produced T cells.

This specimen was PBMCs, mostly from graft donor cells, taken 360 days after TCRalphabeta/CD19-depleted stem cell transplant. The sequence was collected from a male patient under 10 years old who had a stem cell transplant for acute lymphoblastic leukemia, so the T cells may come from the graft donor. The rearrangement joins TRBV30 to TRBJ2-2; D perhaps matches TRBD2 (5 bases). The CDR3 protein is CAWSAGLLNTGELFF. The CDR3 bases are TGTGCCTGGAGTGCCGGACTGCTGAACACCGGGGAGCTGTTTTTT.